This section outlines one T cell receptor (beta chain) sequence together with its context. Its antigen remains unknown. The sample originates from a study of T cell responses to AZD1222 COVID-19 vaccine. Study context: Pooling of second doses given at about 4 or about 12 weeks was done.

Whole-study results and caveats: Dominant CD4 TCR responses targeted spike regions 160-218 and 743-854. Donors were chiefly white British, with a greater number of females, and clonal diversity was perhaps underestimated. Among spike-specific TCRs, nearly half reportedly target unmutated variant regions.

Method: immunoSEQ multiplex PCR; TCRdb's copy keeps in-frame clones and lacks some. This repertoire shows some 91,000 clones, 75% to 90% found once; its top ten account for 2% to 2.5%. Trimming took 7 bases from V and 4 from J; bases not matched to a gene: 14. Germline loops: CDR1 SNHLY, CDR2 FYNNEI. The CDR3 is made up of 16 amino acids. This receptor was identified in an adult in good health. The chain joins TRBV2 to TRBJ2-7; 9 bases fit TRBD2. The material was peripheral blood, obtained on day 0 of AZD1222 vaccination. Here the CDR3 DNA reads TGTGCCAGCAAGGAGTCGGCTAGCGGGATATATTACGAGCAGTACTTC. Translated: CASKESASGIYYEQYF.